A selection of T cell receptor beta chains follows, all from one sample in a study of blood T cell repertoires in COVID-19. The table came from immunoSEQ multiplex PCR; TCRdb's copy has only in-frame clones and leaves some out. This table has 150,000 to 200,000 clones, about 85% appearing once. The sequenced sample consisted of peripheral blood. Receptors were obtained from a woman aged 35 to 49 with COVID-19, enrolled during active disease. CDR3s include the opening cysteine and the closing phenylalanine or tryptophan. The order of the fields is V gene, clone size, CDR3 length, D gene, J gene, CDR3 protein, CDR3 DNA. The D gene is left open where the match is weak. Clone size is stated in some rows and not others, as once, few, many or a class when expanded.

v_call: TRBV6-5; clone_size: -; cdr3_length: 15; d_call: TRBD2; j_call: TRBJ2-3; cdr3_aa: CASSHSGRATDTQYF; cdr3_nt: TGTGCCAGCAGCCATAGCGGGAGGGCCACAGATACGCAGTATTTT
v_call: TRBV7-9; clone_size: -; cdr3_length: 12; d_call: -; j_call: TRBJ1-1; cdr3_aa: CASSSFPAEAFF; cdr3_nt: TGTGCCAGCAGCTCTTTTCCAGCTGAAGCTTTCTTT
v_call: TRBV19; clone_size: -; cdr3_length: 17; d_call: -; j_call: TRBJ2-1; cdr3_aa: CASSIASLAMVASEQFF; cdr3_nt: TGTGCCAGTAGTATAGCCTCGCTAGCGATGGTGGCCAGTGAGCAGTTCTTC
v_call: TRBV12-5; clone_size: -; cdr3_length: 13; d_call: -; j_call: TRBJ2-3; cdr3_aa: CASGLPIPSAQYF; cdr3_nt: TGTGCTAGTGGTCTCCCGATCCCTAGCGCGCAGTATTTT
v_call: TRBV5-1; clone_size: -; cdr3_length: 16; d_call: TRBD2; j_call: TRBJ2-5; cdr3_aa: CASQLEASRGEETQYF; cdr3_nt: TGCGCCAGCCAGCTCGAAGCGTCGCGGGGGGAAGAGACCCAGTACTTC
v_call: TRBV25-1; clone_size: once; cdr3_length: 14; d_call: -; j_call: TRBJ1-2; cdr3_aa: CASSEPNSFDGYTF; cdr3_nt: TGTGCCAGCAGTGAACCCAACAGTTTTGATGGCTACACCTTC
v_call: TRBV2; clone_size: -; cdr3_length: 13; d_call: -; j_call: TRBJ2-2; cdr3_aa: CATATGRTGELFF; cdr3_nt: TGTGCCACCGCGACAGGGAGGACCGGGGAGCTGTTTTTT
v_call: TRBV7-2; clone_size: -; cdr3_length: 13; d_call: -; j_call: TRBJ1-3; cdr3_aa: CASSTSSGNTIYF; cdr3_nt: TGTGCCAGCAGCACTAGCTCTGGAAACACCATATATTTT
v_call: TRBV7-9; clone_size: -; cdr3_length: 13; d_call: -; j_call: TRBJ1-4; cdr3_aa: CASSSQGFQKLFF; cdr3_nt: TGTGCCAGCAGCTCACAGGGTTTCCAAAAACTGTTTTTT
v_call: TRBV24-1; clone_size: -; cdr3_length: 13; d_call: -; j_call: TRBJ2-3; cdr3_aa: CATSGGAPDTQYF; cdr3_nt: TGTGCCACCAGTGGTGGAGCCCCAGATACGCAGTATTTT
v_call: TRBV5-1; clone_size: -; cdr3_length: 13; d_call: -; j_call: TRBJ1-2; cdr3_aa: CASREQENYGYTF; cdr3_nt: TGCGCCAGCAGGGAACAGGAGAACTATGGCTACACCTTC
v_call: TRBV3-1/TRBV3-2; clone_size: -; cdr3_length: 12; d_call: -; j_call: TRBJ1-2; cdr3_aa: CASSASGKGYTF; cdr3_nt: TGTGCCAGCAGCGCTTCGGGAAAAGGCTACACCTTC
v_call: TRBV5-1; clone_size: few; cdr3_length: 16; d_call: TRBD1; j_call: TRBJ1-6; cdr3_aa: CASSLSAGGHNSPLHF; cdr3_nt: TGCGCCAGCAGCTTATCAGCAGGGGGCCATAATTCACCCCTCCACTTT
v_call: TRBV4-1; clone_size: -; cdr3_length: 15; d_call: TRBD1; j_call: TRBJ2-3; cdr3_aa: CASSLWTGATDTQYF; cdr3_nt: TGCGCCAGCAGCCTCTGGACAGGCGCAACAGATACGCAGTATTTT
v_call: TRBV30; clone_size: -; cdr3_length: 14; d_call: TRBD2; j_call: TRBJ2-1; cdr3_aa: CAWGRTSEYNEQFF; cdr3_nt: TGTGCCTGGGGTAGGACTAGCGAGTACAATGAGCAGTTCTTC
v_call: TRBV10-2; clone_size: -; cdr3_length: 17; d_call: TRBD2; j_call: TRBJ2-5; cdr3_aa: CASRPAFSGGGAETQYF; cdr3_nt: TGCGCCAGCAGGCCCGCCTTTAGCGGGGGTGGGGCTGAGACCCAGTACTTC
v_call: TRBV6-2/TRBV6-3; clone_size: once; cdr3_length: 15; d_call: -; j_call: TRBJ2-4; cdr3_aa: CASSLQVFGKNIQYF; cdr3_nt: TGTGCCAGCAGCCTCCAGGTCTTCGGCAAAAACATTCAGTACTTC
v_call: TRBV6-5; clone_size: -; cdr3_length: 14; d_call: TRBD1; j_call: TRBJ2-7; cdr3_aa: CASSRTGATREQYF; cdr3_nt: TGTGCCAGCAGCCGAACAGGGGCGACCCGTGAGCAGTACTTC
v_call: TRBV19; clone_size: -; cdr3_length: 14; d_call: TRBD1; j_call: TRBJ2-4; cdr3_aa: CASSSTGGGNIQYF; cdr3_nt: TGTGCCAGTAGTTCTACAGGGGGTGGGAACATTCAGTACTTC
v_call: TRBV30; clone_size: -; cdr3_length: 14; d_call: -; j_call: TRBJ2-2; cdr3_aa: CAWSAIGNTGELFF; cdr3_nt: TGTGCCTGGAGTGCAATCGGGAACACCGGGGAGCTGTTTTTT
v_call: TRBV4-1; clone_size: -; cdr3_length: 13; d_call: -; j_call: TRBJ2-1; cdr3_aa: CASSLPGVDEQFF; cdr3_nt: TGCGCCAGCAGCCTCCCAGGGGTCGATGAGCAGTTCTTC
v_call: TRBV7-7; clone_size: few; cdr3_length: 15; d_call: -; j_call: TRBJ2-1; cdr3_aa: CASSFRRESYNEQFF; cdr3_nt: TGTGCCAGCAGCTTCCGACGGGAGAGTTACAATGAGCAGTTCTTC
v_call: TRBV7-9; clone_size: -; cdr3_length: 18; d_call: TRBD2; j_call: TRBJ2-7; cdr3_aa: CASSSKGLAGGPNYEQYF; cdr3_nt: TGTGCCAGCAGCTCTAAGGGACTAGCGGGAGGACCTAACTACGAGCAGTACTTC
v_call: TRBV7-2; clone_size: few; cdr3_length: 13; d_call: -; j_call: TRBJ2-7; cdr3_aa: CASSLGIEYEQYF; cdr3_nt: TGTGCCAGCAGCTTAGGAATCGAGTACGAGCAGTACTTC
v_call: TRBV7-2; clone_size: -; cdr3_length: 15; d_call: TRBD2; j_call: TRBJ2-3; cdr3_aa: CASSLKSSGRWEQYF; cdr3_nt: TGTGCCAGCAGCTTAAAGTCTAGCGGGAGGTGGGAGCAGTATTTT
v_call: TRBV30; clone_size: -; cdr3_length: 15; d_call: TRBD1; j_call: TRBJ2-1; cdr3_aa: CAWREDRGSYNEQFF; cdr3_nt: TGTGCCTGGAGGGAGGACAGGGGCTCCTACAATGAGCAGTTCTTC
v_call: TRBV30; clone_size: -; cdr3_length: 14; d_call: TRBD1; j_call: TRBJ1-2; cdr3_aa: CAWRGDRRNYGYTF; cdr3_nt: TGTGCCTGGAGGGGGGACAGGAGAAACTATGGCTACACCTTC
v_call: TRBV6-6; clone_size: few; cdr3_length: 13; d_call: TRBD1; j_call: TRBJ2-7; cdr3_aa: CASSVRGPAEQYF; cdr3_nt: TGTGCCAGCAGCGTCAGGGGGCCCGCCGAGCAGTACTTC
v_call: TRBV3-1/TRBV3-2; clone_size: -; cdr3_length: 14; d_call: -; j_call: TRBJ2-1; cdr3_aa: CASSQRVTYNEQFF; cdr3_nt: TGTGCCAGCAGCCAAAGAGTCACCTACAATGAGCAGTTCTTC
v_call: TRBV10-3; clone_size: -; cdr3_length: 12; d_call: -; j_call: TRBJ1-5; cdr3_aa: CAISETDQPQHF; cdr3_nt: TGTGCCATCAGTGAGACAGATCAGCCCCAGCATTTT
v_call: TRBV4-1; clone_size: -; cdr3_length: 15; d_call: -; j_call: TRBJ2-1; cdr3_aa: CASSQDWGRSNEQFF; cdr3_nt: TGCGCCAGCAGCCAAGATTGGGGGCGGAGTAATGAGCAGTTCTTC
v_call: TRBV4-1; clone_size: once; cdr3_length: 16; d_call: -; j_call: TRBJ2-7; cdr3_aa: CASSQVDMGLGGEQYF; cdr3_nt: TGCGCCAGCAGCCAAGTCGACATGGGCCTAGGGGGCGAGCAGTACTTC
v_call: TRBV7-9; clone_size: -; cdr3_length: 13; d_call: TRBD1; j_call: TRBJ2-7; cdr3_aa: CASKGQGRYEQYF; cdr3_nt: TGTGCCAGCAAGGGACAGGGACGTTACGAGCAGTACTTC
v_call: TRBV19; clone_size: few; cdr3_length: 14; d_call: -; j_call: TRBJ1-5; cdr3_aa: CASLTTVGNQPQHF; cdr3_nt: TGTGCCAGTCTAACGACAGTAGGAAATCAGCCCCAGCATTTT
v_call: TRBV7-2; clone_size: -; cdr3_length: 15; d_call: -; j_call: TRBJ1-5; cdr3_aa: CASSPHQGGNQPQHF; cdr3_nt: TGTGCCAGCAGCCCCCACCAGGGTGGCAATCAGCCCCAGCATTTT
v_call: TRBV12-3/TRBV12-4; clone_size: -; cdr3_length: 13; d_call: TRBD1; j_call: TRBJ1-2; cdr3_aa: CASSPYRGHGYTF; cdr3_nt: TGTGCCAGCAGCCCGTACAGGGGGCATGGCTACACCTTC
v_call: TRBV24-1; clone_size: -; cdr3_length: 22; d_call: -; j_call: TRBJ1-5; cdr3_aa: CATSYPKRVAKGDGGPNQPQHF; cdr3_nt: TGTGCCACCAGTTATCCCAAGCGAGTGGCGAAAGGAGACGGGGGACCCAATCAGCCCCAGCATTTT
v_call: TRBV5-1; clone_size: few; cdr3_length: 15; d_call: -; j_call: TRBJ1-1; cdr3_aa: CASSLTGHMNTEAFF; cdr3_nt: TGCGCCAGCAGCTTGACAGGGCACATGAACACTGAAGCTTTCTTT
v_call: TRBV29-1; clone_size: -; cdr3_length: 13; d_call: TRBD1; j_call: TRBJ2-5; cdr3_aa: CSVSGQGGETQYF; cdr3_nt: TGCAGCGTTTCGGGACAGGGTGGGGAGACCCAGTACTTC
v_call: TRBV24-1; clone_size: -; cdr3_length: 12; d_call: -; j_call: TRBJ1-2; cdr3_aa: CATSDGADGYTF; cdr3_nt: TGTGCCACCAGTGATGGGGCGGATGGCTACACCTTC